This is a list of T cell receptor beta chains from one sample in a study of OX40 agonist ivuxolimab in advanced cancers. TCRdb's copy holds only in-frame clones and misses some; the assay was immunoSEQ multiplex PCR. The sample shows approximately 60,000 clones, around four fifths of them seen only once. Sequencing used CD4+ or CD8+ T cells sorted from blood, obtained in a trial of the OX40 agonist ivuxolimab. The receptors stem from an adult with an advanced solid tumor such as melanoma, head and neck, liver or kidney cancer. Each CDR3 is given with its conserved first and last residue. A D gene is named only where the DNA matches it firmly. Size is stated for part of the rows, as once, few or many counts, or as a class when the clone is expanded.

J gene,V gene,clone size,D gene,CDR3 DNA,CDR3 protein
TRBJ1-1,TRBV10-1,.,.,TGCGCCAGCAGGGAGGACAGTATAGGCACTGAAGCTTTCTTT,CASREDSIGTEAFF
TRBJ2-5,TRBV5-1,.,TRBD2,TGCGCCAGCAGCTTGGTGGCGGGGGGGGAAGAGACCCAGTACTTC,CASSLVAGGEETQYF
TRBJ1-2,TRBV5-5,.,.,TGTGCCAGCAGCTTGGTTTCCGGGGAGGGCTACACCTTC,CASSLVSGEGYTF
TRBJ1-2,TRBV7-2,once,.,TGTGCCAGCAGCTTAGATAGTCCCTATGGCTACACCTTC,CASSLDSPYGYTF
TRBJ1-2,TRBV1,few,.,TGCACCAGCAGCCAAAGCTCTCAGGGATATGGCTACACCTTC,CTSSQSSQGYGYTF
TRBJ2-4,TRBV4-2,.,TRBD2,TGTGCCAGCAGCCTTGCGACTAGCAACATTCAGTACTTC,CASSLATSNIQYF
TRBJ2-1,TRBV6-1,.,.,TGTGCCAGCAGTTCGGCGGGGCCCAATGAGCAGTTCTTC,CASSSAGPNEQFF
TRBJ1-2,TRBV2,.,TRBD1,TGTGCCAGCAGTGACAGGGGGCGGCAGGGCTACACCTTC,CASSDRGRQGYTF
TRBJ2-7,TRBV6-6,.,.,TGTGCCAGCAGTTACTCAACGGGCGCCTACGAGCAGTACTTC,CASSYSTGAYEQYF
TRBJ1-5,TRBV5-6,.,TRBD1,TGTGCCAGCAGCTTGGGGACAGGGATCAATCAGCCCCAGCATTTT,CASSLGTGINQPQHF
TRBJ2-7,TRBV2,.,.,TGTGCCAGCAGTGAAGCCAGAGGCGAGCAGTACTTC,CASSEARGEQYF
TRBJ2-3,TRBV9,.,.,TGTGCCAGCAGCGCCGACATCCCTCACACAGATACGCAGTATTTT,CASSADIPHTDTQYF
TRBJ2-2,TRBV7-3,many,.,TGTGCCAGCAGCTTAACGCCGGAGCTAGCGAAGATCACCGGGGAGCTGTTTTTT,CASSLTPELAKITGELFF
TRBJ2-1,TRBV7-2,once,TRBD2,TGTGCCAGCAGCTTGGAGGGCGGGAGGGCCTGGAATGAGCAGTTCTTC,CASSLEGGRAWNEQFF
TRBJ2-3,TRBV6-1,.,.,TGTGCCAGCAGTTATAGGGACTTGATGGATACGCAGTATTTT,CASSYRDLMDTQYF
TRBJ1-4,TRBV29-1,.,.,TGCAGCGTTGCCTCAGCTAATGAAAAACTGTTTTTT,CSVASANEKLFF
TRBJ2-3,TRBV7-3,.,.,TGTGCCAGCAGCTTTCGAGGAGCCAATACGCAGTATTTT,CASSFRGANTQYF
TRBJ1-2,TRBV4-2,.,TRBD1,TGTGCCAGCAGCCAAGACCTCTCCGGGACAGGGAACTATGGCTACACCTTC,CASSQDLSGTGNYGYTF
TRBJ2-1,TRBV7-2,.,TRBD2,TGTGCCAGCCTTAGGGCGGGAGCCCCGGAGTTCTTC,CASLRAGAPEFF
TRBJ2-7,TRBV29-1,.,.,TGCAGCGTCGTTAGGGGGTACGAGCAGTACTTC,CSVVRGYEQYF
TRBJ2-1,TRBV7-3,.,.,TGTGCCAGCAGCCCGGGACTTCAAAGCTCCTACAATGAGCAGTTCTTC,CASSPGLQSSYNEQFF
TRBJ1-2,TRBV10-3,.,.,TGTGCCATCCAGGTGAACTATGGCTACACCTTC,CAIQVNYGYTF
TRBJ1-5,TRBV6-1,.,.,TGTGCCAGCAGTTGGGACGGGAAGAATCAGCCCCAGCATTTT,CASSWDGKNQPQHF
TRBJ1-5,TRBV18,once,TRBD1,TGTGCCAGCTCGCAACAGGGGTCGGATCAGCCCCAGCATTTT,CASSQQGSDQPQHF
TRBJ1-2,TRBV2,.,TRBD1,TGTGCCAAGACCCGGGACAGGGGACTTTATGGCTACACCTTC,CAKTRDRGLYGYTF
TRBJ1-1,TRBV4-1,.,TRBD1,TGCGCCAGCAGCCGGGGACAGGGGAGTTACACTGAAGCTTTCTTT,CASSRGQGSYTEAFF
TRBJ1-2,TRBV2,.,TRBD1,TGTGCCAGCAGTGAAGCGCTTCTCGGAGCGAAACAGGGGGTCTATGGCTACACCTTC,CASSEALLGAKQGVYGYTF
TRBJ1-5,TRBV30,.,.,TGTGCCTGGAGTTCCGACAGGACCTCTTATAGCAATCAGCCCCAGCATTTT,CAWSSDRTSYSNQPQHF
TRBJ2-1,TRBV5-1,.,TRBD2,TGCGCCAGCAGGGAGCGGGAGAATGAGCAGTTCTTC,CASRERENEQFF
TRBJ1-1,TRBV5-1,.,.,TGCGCCAGCAGCTTAGGGGAGAACACTGAAGCTTTCTTT,CASSLGENTEAFF
TRBJ1-5,TRBV19,.,.,TGTGCCAGTAGTATGGGGGGCGGTCCCAAGCCCCAGCATTTT,CASSMGGGPKPQHF
TRBJ2-1,TRBV5-6,once,.,TGTGCCAGCAGCTTGGAAGGGAAAGGACAGTTCTTC,CASSLEGKGQFF
TRBJ1-2,TRBV29-1,.,.,TGCAGCGTTGCTCCGGTGGGGAACTATGGCTACACCTTC,CSVAPVGNYGYTF